Presented here are 21 T cell receptor beta chains from one specimen sequenced in a study of T cells after yellow fever vaccination. TCRdb analysed the 5' RACE reads with MiXCR anew, one entry per CDR3 protein. This sample has approximately 300,000 distinct CDR3 sequences, with around 10% found just once. The sequences come from CD4+ T cells sorted from PBMCs, collected 45 days after the yellow fever booster vaccination. These receptors came from a young man who received the YFV17D yellow fever vaccine.

This sequence joins TRBV7-2 and TRBJ2-1, with 8 bases that match TRBD2. The CDR3 is 13 residues long. Unmatched junction bases numbered 4, after V lost 4 bases and J lost 8 bases. Germline CDR1 reads SGHTA; CDR2 reads FQGNSA. The CDR3 sequence: CASSSYGGDEQFF. The CDR3 DNA sequence: TGTGCCAGCAGCTCCTACGGGGGGGATGAGCAGTTCTTC. Filled out from reference TRBV7-2 and TRBJ2-1, the complete variable domain reads GAGVSQSPSNKVTEKGKDVELRCDPISGHTALYWYRQSLGQGLEFLIYFQGNSAPDKSGLPSDRFSAERTGGSVSTLTIQRTQQEDSAVYLCASSSYGGDEQFFGPGTRLTVL.

The chain uses TRBV28 and TRBJ2-7; D is possibly TRBD2 (6 bases). V shed 3 bases and J shed 6 bases, with 9 bases lying between them. CDR1 and CDR2 (germline): MDHEN, SYDVKM. This CDR3 spans 12 amino acids. CDR3 sequence: CASSLREAEQYV. The CDR3, as DNA: TGTGCCAGCAGTTTGAGGGAGGCCGAGCAGTACGTC.

This clonotype has a handful of counts. The CDR3 DNA follows: TGTGCCAGCAGCTGGCGTGGCGGGGGAAGGGAGACCCAGTACTTC. It codes for CASSWRGGGRETQYF. This chain uses TRBV5-4 with TRBJ2-5; 7 positions agree with TRBD2. This CDR3 has 15 residues. Germline CDR1 and CDR2: SGHNT and YYREEE (reference sequence). V trimming: 3 bases; J trimming: 5 bases; junction bases outside the gene matches: 10.

The chain uses TRBV19 and TRBJ2-7; 9 bases map to TRBD2. The CDR3 has 13 residues. The V segment lost 9 bases and the J segment 3 bases; nucleotides outside the gene matches: 6. In germline, CDR1 is LNHDA, CDR2 SQIVND (reference sequence). CDR3 sequence reads: CASSGGPLYEQYF. CDR3 bases: TGTGCCAGCAGCGGGGGGCCCCTCTACGAGCAGTACTTC.

This clonotype was picked up a small number of times. This chain uses TRBV20-1 with TRBJ2-1; D is tentatively TRBD1 or TRBD2 (5 bases each). This CDR3 has 13 amino acids. The germline V gene has CDR1 DFQATT and CDR2 SNEGSKA (reference sequence). V lost 5 bases, J lost 9 bases, and 17 bases lay in between. CDR3 region: CSASGTDDGEQFF. The CDR3 bases are TGCAGTGCTTCCGGGACGGACGATGGTGAGCAGTTCTTC.

This clonotype showed up many times. The chain has TRBV24-1 and TRBJ2-3; 8 nucleotides agree with TRBD1. The germline V gene encodes CDR1 KGHDR and CDR2 SFDVKD. The V gene end was trimmed by 2 bases and the J gene end by 2 bases; junction bases not matched to a gene: 2. The CDR3 is made up of 15 amino acids. The CDR3 nucleotides read TGTGCCACCAGTGATTCGCAGGGGGCCACAGATACGCAGTATTTT. Amino acid sequence: CATSDSQGATDTQYF.

This clonotype appeared a few times. The genes are TRBV6-1 and TRBJ1-3, with D perhaps matching TRBD1 (6 bases). Per germline, CDR1 MNHNS and CDR2 SASEGT. CDR3 length: 17 amino acids. Trimming took 2 bases from V and 1 from J, leaving 15 bases between them. The CDR3 reads CASSEYGQGRSGNTIYF. CDR3 coding DNA: TGTGCCAGCAGTGAATACGGGCAGGGGAGGTCTGGAAACACCATATATTTT.

At least ten counts were recorded for this clonotype. The rearrangement uses TRBV7-9 and TRBJ2-1, with D perhaps TRBD1 or TRBD2 (5 bases each). This CDR3 comprises 11 residues. The V end lost 5 bases, the J end lost 13 bases, and 12 bases lay between the germline ends. Per the germline V gene, CDR1 is SEHNR and CDR2 is FQNEAQ (reference sequence). The CDR3 nucleotides are TGTGCCAGCAGCGCTGGGGGTACTCAGTTCTTC. This sequence encodes CASSAGGTQFF.

This clonotype was observed many times. The rearrangement uses TRBV20-1 and TRBJ2-7, with 7 bases fitting TRBD1. V trimming: 2 bases; J trimming: 7 bases; junction bases outside the gene matches: 8. There are 13 residues in the CDR3. In germline, CDR1 is DFQATT, CDR2 SNEGSKA (reference sequence). This chain's CDR3 is CSARSRGGGEQYF. In DNA form, the CDR3 reads TGCAGTGCTAGATCGCGAGGGGGCGGTGAGCAGTACTTC.

V usage is TRBV7-2 and J usage is TRBJ2-7, with 8 bases lining up with TRBD1. Trimming cost V 1 base and J 1 base; bases outside gene matches: 6. The CDR3 length is 16 residues. Germline loops: CDR1 SGHTA, CDR2 FQGNSA. In DNA, the CDR3 is TGTGCCAGCAGCTTAGGGGGCAGGGGGCGATCCTACGAGCAGTACGTC. Encoded protein: CASSLGGRGRSYEQYV.

This clonotype was observed at least ten times. The J gene is TRBJ2-5, the V gene TRBV5-1; tentatively, D is TRBD1 (5 bases). The germline V gene encodes CDR1 SGHRS and CDR2 YFSETQ. The CDR3 is 14 amino acids. V shed 0 bases and J shed 5 bases, with 11 bases lying between them. CDR3 DNA: TGCGCCAGCAGCTTGGGGCAGGGTGAGGAGACCCAGTACTTC. Protein product: CASSLGQGEETQYF. The complete variable domain, with remaining parts taken from reference TRBV5-1 and TRBJ2-5, reads KAGVTQTPRYLIKTRGQQVTLSCSPISGHRSVSWYQQTPGQGLQFLFEYFSETQRNKGNFPGRFSGRQFSNSRSEMNVSTLELGDSALYLCASSLGQGEETQYFGPGTRLLVL.

This clonotype has a single count. The chain links TRBV4-1 to TRBJ2-3; maybe TRBD2 (6 bases). Germline V lookup: CDR1 MGHRA, CDR2 YSYEKL. This CDR3 has 15 amino acids. V lost 4 bases to trimming and J lost 4 bases, with 15 bases between them. CDR3 DNA sequence: TGCGCCAGCAGCCCCGCTATCGGGGGTGCAGATACGCAGTATTTT. Translating it yields CASSPAIGGADTQYF.

In this sample, this clonotype turned up a few times. The rearrangement uses TRBV24-1 and TRBJ2-3; possibly TRBD1 for D (6 bases). This CDR3 has 17 amino acids. Germline loops: CDR1 KGHDR, CDR2 SFDVKD. Trimming pared 4 bases from V and 0 bases from J, leaving 16 bases between. The DNA for the CDR3 is TGTGCCACCAGTGAGCCCTGGACAGTTTCTAGCACAGATACGCAGTATTTT. It yields the protein CATSEPWTVSSTDTQYF.

V and J are TRBV6-1 and TRBJ1-2, with D unclear. Trimming stripped 5 bases from V and 3 bases from J, with 16 bases between. In germline, CDR1 is MNHNS, CDR2 SASEGT. This CDR3 comprises 15 residues. CDR3 loop: CASSPREDRYYGYTF. The CDR3 nucleotides read TGTGCCAGCAGTCCCCGCGAGGACCGATACTATGGCTACACCTTC.

This clonotype has ten or more counts. The rearrangement links TRBV5-1 to TRBJ2-2, with D tentatively TRBD1 (6 bases). V was clipped by 7 bases and J by 6 bases, with 13 bases between them. Germline loops: CDR1 SGHRS, CDR2 YFSETQ. The CDR3 contains 13 residues. CDR3 residues: CASCIQGPGELFF. CDR3 DNA sequence: TGCGCCAGCTGCATACAGGGCCCCGGGGAGCTGTTTTTT.

This clonotype has a handful of counts. The J gene is TRBJ1-3, the V gene TRBV4-1, with D unresolved. The V and J ends lost 2 bases and 4 bases respectively, with 12 bases between them. The germline V gene encodes CDR1 MGHRA and CDR2 YSYEKL. This CDR3 contains 15 residues. The CDR3 reads CASSQIWEAGNTIYF. The CDR3 nucleotides read TGCGCCAGCAGCCAAATTTGGGAGGCAGGAAACACCATATATTTT.

The chain uses TRBV6-1 and TRBJ1-1; 10 nucleotides match TRBD1. Per germline, CDR1 MNHNS and CDR2 SASEGT. CDR3 length: 14 amino acids. J gave up 4 bases and V 7 bases, and 6 bases lay outside the gene matches. The CDR3 DNA follows: TGTGCCAGCACCTGGACAGGGGGTAGCACTGAAGCTTTCTTT. Protein product: CASTWTGGSTEAFF.

The chain is built from TRBV2 and TRBJ2-1; D tentatively fits TRBD1 or TRBD2 (5 bases each). V lost 6 bases and J lost 0, with 15 bases in between. Germline V CDR1 and CDR2: SNHLY, FYNNEI. The CDR3 consists of 16 residues. As DNA, the CDR3 is TGTGCCAGCAGGGTACCGGGACGCAGCTCCTACAATGAGCAGTTCTTC. This codes for CASRVPGRSSYNEQFF.

This clonotype has a handful of counts. The rearrangement joins TRBV6-5 to TRBJ1-2, with 7 bases lining up with TRBD1. V lost 2 bases and J lost 7; bases outside the gene matches: 16. Germline-derived CDR1 and CDR2 are MNHEY and SVGAGI. This CDR3 has 17 amino acids. CDR3 DNA sequence: TGTGCCAGCAGTTACACCAACCCGACAGGGAGGTGGAGTGGCTACACCTTC. Protein product: CASSYTNPTGRWSGYTF.

The rearrangement links TRBV20-1 to TRBJ1-5, with 9 bases identical to TRBD1. In germline, CDR1 is DFQATT, CDR2 SNEGSKA (reference sequence). With 5 bases clipped from V and 7 bases from J, the junction kept 12 bases outside the gene matches. The CDR3 loop spans 15 amino acids. The CDR3 region is CSARPGTGPGQPQHF. The CDR3 nucleotides are TGCAGTGCTCGTCCCGGGACAGGGCCGGGGCAGCCCCAGCATTTT.

The chain carries TRBV2 and TRBJ2-7; possibly TRBD2 for D (5 bases). This CDR3 has 13 amino acids. Trimming pared 4 bases from V and 6 bases from J, leaving 13 bases between. Germline values: CDR1 SNHLY, CDR2 FYNNEI. CDR3 in amino acids: CASSGPGFGEQYV. In DNA, the CDR3 is TGTGCCAGCAGTGGTCCGGGGTTCGGCGAGCAGTACGTC.